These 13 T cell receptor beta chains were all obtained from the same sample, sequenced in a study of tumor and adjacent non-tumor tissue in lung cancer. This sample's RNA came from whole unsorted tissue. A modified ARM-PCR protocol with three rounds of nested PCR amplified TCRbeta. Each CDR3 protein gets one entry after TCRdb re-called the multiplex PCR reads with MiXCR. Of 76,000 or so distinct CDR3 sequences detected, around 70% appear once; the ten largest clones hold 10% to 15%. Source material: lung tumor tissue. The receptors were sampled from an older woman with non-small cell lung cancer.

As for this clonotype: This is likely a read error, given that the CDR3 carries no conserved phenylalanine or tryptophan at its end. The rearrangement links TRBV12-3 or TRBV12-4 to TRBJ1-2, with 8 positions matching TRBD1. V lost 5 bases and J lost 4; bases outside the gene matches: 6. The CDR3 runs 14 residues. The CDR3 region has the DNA TGTGCCAGCAGTGGGACAGGAGGCGCCTATGGCTACACCTCC. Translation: CASSGTGGAYGYTS.

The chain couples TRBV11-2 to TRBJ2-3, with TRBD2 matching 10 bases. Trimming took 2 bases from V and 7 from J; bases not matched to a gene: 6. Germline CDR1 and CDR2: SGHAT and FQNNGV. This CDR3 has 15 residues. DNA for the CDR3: TGTGCCAGCAGCTTAACTAGCGGGATGGGGAATACGCAGTATTTT. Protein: CASSLTSGMGNTQYF. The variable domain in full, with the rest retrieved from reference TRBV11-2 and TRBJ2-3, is EAGVAQSPRYKIIEKRQSVAFWCNPISGHATLYWYQQILGQGPKLLIQFQNNGVVDDSQLPKDRFSAERLKGVDSTLKIQPAKLEDSAVYLCASSLTSGMGNTQYFGPGTRLTVL.

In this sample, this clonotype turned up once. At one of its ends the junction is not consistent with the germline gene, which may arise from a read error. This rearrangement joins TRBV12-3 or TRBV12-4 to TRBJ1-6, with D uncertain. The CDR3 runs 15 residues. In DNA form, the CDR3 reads TGTGCCAGCAGTTTATTAGGAGCGGGAAATTCACCCCTCCAGTTT. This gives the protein CASSLLGAGNSPLQF.

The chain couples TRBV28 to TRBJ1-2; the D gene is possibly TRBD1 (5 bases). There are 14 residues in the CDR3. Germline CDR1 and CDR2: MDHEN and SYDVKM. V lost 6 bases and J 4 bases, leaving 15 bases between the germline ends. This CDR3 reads CASSIGTDIYGYTF. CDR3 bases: TGTGCCAGCAGCATTGGGACGGATATCTATGGCTACACCTTC.

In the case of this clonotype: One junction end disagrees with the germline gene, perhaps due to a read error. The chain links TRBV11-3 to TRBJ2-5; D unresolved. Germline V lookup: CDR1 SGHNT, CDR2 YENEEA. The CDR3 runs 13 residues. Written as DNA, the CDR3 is TGTACCAGCAGCTTAGCAGGTCCGGAGACCCAGTACTTC. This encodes CTSSLAGPETQYF.

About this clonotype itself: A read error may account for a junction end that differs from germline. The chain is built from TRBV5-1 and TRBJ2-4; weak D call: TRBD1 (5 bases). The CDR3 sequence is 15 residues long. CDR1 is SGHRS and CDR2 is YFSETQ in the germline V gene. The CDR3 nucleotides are TGCGTCAGCAGCTTGGTGGCAGGGCCGGAAAACATTCAGTACTTC. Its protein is CVSSLVAGPENIQYF.

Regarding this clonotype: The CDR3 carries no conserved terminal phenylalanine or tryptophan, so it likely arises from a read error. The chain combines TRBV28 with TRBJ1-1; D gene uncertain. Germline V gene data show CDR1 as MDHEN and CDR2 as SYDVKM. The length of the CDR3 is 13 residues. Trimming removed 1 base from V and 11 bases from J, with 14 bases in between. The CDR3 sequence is CASSLLVNTEAFY. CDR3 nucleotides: TGTGCCAGCAGTTTATTAGTGAACACCGAGGCTTTCTAT.

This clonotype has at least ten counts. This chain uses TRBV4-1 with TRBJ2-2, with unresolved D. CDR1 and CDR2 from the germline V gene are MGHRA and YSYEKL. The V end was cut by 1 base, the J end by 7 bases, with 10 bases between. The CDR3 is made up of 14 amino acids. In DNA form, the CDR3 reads TGCGCCAGCAGCCAAGTCACTTTACACGGGGAGCTGTTTTTT. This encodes CASSQVTLHGELFF.

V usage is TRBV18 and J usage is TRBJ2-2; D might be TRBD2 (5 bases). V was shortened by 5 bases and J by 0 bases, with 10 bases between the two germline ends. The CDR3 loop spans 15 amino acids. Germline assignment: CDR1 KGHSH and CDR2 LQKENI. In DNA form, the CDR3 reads TGTGCCAGCTCAAACGGGAAGGCGAACACCGGGGAGCTGTTTTTT. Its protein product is CASSNGKANTGELFF.

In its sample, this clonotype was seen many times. In DNA form, the CDR3 reads TGTGCCAGCAGCCGACCCGGGACAGGGGGCGATGAGCAGTTCTTC. Its translation: CASSRPGTGGDEQFF. The gene calls are TRBV28 and TRBJ2-1; 12 bases fit TRBD1. Trimming cost V 6 bases and J 8 bases; bases outside gene matches: 8. The CDR3 has 15 amino acids. Germline V gene lookup returns CDR1 MDHEN and CDR2 SYDVKM. Full variable domain (outside the CDR3, taken from reference TRBV28 and TRBJ2-1): DVKVTQSSRYLVKRTGEKVFLECVQDMDHENMFWYRQDPGLGLRLIYFSYDVKMKEKGDIPEGYSVSREKKERFSLILESASTNQTSMYLCASSRPGTGGDEQFFGPGTRLTVL.

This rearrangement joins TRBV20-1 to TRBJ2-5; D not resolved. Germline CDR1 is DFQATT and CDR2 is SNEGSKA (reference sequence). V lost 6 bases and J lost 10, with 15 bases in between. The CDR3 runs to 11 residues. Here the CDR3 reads CSAQDQEVQYF. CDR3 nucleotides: TGCAGTGCCCAGGACCAAGAGGTCCAGTACTTC.

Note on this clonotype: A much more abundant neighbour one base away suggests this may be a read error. The CDR3 protein is CAISLEMGAHQPQHF. The CDR3 DNA follows: TGTGCCATCAGCTTAGAAATGGGGGCCCATCAGCCCCAGCATTTT. The chain uses TRBV11-2 and TRBJ1-5, with D perhaps matching TRBD1 (6 bases). The CDR3 runs 15 residues. Looked up from germline, CDR1 is SGHAT and CDR2 is FQNNGV.

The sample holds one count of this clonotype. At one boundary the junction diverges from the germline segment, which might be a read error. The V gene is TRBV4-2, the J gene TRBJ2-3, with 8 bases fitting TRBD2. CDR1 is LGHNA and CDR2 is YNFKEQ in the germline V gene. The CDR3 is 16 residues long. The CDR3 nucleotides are TGTGCCAGCAGCCTAGCAGCGGGGGCGGGTACAGATACTCAGTATTTT. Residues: CASSLAAGAGTDTQYF.